This T cell receptor (beta chain) was documented in a study of T cell responses to AZD1222 COVID-19 vaccine. Concerning this clone itself: Its antigen is currently unknown.

Notes on the study in general: Regions 160-218 and 743-854 held dominance among vaccine-associated CD4 TCRs, which spanned spike.

Libraries were prepared by immunoSEQ multiplex PCR; TCRdb keeps only in-frame clonotypes and omits some of them. The table shows approximately 150,000 clones, with roughly nine tenths occurring only once. Second-dose groups at about 4 or about 12 weeks were pooled. Germline loops: CDR1 KGHSH, CDR2 LQKENI. V was pared by 6 bases and J by 0 bases, with 8 bases between. This CDR3 spans 13 amino acids. Sequencing was performed on peripheral blood, taken 28 days after the second AZD1222 dose. This TCR came from an adult who received the AZD1222 COVID-19 vaccine. The chain recombines TRBV18 with TRBJ1-1; D not certain. This CDR3 is CASSGSMNTEAFF. CDR3 nucleotide sequence: TGTGCCAGCTCGGGATCCATGAACACTGAAGCTTTCTTT.